A selection of T cell receptor beta chains follows, all from one sample in a study of T cell responses to AZD1222 COVID-19 vaccine. Assay: immunoSEQ multiplex PCR; the TCRdb copy retains only in-frame clones and omits some. The sample contains 160,000 or so clones, 91% of which appear only once. The source was peripheral blood, collected on day 0 of AZD1222 vaccination. Source of these receptors: an adult in good health. Each CDR3 is given with its conserved first and last residue. A D gene is named only where the DNA matches it firmly. Only part of the rows carry a size: once, few, many, or a class if the clone is expanded.

v_gene	abundance	j_gene	d_gene	CDR3nt	CDR3aa
TRBV5-6	NA	TRBJ1-2	NA	TGTGCCAGCAGCCCCCGTGGGGTTAAATACTATGGCTACACCTTC	CASSPRGVKYYGYTF
TRBV7-2	NA	TRBJ1-5	NA	TGTGCCAGCAGCCGTGGGGTATATAGCAATCAGCCCCAGCATTTT	CASSRGVYSNQPQHF
TRBV28	NA	TRBJ1-2	NA	TGTGCCAGCAGTTTCCGACAGAACCTATATGGCTACACCTTC	CASSFRQNLYGYTF
TRBV7-9	NA	TRBJ2-3	TRBD1	TGTGCCAGCAGCTCGACAGGGGGCCGGGGAGATACGCAGTATTTT	CASSSTGGRGDTQYF
TRBV6-1	NA	TRBJ1-6	NA	TGTGCCAGCAGTGATGCGACGGGATGGAGCTCCTATAATTCACCCCTCCACTTT	CASSDATGWSSYNSPLHF
TRBV7-8	NA	TRBJ2-1	NA	TGTGCCAGCAGCCGCCTCCGGACAGCAAGCTCCTACAATGAGCAGTTCTTC	CASSRLRTASSYNEQFF
TRBV5-1	NA	TRBJ1-4	NA	TGCGCCAGCAGCGAGAACCAGGGGTCAACTAATGAAAAACTGTTTTTT	CASSENQGSTNEKLFF
TRBV9	NA	TRBJ2-7	NA	TGTGCCAGCAGCGTAGATGTTGGGGTGGGGACGGATGAGCAGTACTTC	CASSVDVGVGTDEQYF
TRBV28	NA	TRBJ1-1	NA	TGTGCCAGCAGTTTACCGGCAGGGACGAACACTGAAGCTTTCTTT	CASSLPAGTNTEAFF
TRBV6-5	once	TRBJ1-5	NA	TGTGCCAGCAGGGCCGATCTGGGTCAGCCCCAGCATTTT	CASRADLGQPQHF
TRBV27	NA	TRBJ2-3	TRBD2	TGTGCCAGCAGGCTAAATAGCGGGTCGGGCACAGATACGCAGTATTTT	CASRLNSGSGTDTQYF
TRBV7-9	NA	TRBJ1-5	NA	TGTGCCAGCAGTCGGGACCCCAATCAGCCCCAGCATTTT	CASSRDPNQPQHF
TRBV20-1	once	TRBJ2-3	NA	TGCAGTGCTAGAGTGGCGGATACGCAGTATTTT	CSARVADTQYF
TRBV30	once	TRBJ1-2	NA	TGTGCCTGGAGTGGGAGGTACTATGGCTACACCTTC	CAWSGRYYGYTF
TRBV28	NA	TRBJ2-3	NA	TGTGCCAGCAGTTTACCAGGGGATTTAGTCACAGATACGCAGTATTTT	CASSLPGDLVTDTQYF
TRBV12-3/TRBV12-4	NA	TRBJ1-4	NA	TGTGCCAGCACTACTTATGAAAAACTGTTTTTT	CASTTYEKLFF
TRBV9	once	TRBJ1-3	TRBD1	TGTGCCAGCAGCGTACGGATAACAAATAAAAAAGCCGGGACAGGGTTAAACTCTGGAAACACCATATATTTT	CASSVRITNKKAGTGLNSGNTIYF
TRBV7-9	NA	TRBJ1-5	NA	TGTGCCAGCAGCCCGGGACTTAGTAGCAATCAGCCCCAGCATTTT	CASSPGLSSNQPQHF
TRBV5-6	NA	TRBJ1-1	TRBD1	TGTGCCAGCAGCTTGGGCCCACAGGGGAGTGGGACTGAAGCTTTCTTT	CASSLGPQGSGTEAFF
TRBV5-1	few	TRBJ2-5	TRBD1	TGCGCCAGCCGCCTAGGGGGCGCGTACCAAGAGACCCAGTACTTC	CASRLGGAYQETQYF
TRBV25-1	NA	TRBJ2-1	TRBD2	TGTGCCAGCAGTGAACTTGTAGCGGGGGGTTACAATGAGCAGTTCTTC	CASSELVAGGYNEQFF
TRBV7-9	NA	TRBJ1-2	TRBD1	TGTGCCAGCAGCTCAAGCGGGACAGGGGTTGGCTACACCTTC	CASSSSGTGVGYTF
TRBV7-2	NA	TRBJ1-2	NA	TGTGCCAGCAGCTTAGGGACGGTGGTTAACTATGGCTACACCTTC	CASSLGTVVNYGYTF
TRBV7-2	NA	TRBJ2-1	TRBD2	TGTGCCAGCAGTCGCGCCCTCGGGACTACCTACAATGAGCAGTTCTTC	CASSRALGTTYNEQFF
TRBV19	NA	TRBJ1-6	NA	TGTGCCAGTAGTCGCGGACAACGTAGTTCACCCCTCCACTTT	CASSRGQRSSPLHF
TRBV28	NA	TRBJ1-2	NA	TGTGCCAGCAGTTTAGGCACAGGCTCTAACTATGGCTACACCTTC	CASSLGTGSNYGYTF
TRBV28	NA	TRBJ2-7	NA	TGTGCCAGCAGTTTGTCAGGTGGGCCTCTCCCCCACGAGCAGTACTTC	CASSLSGGPLPHEQYF
TRBV5-6	NA	TRBJ1-1	NA	TGTGCCAGCAGCTCCGCGAGTGGGCGGGGAGCTTTCTTT	CASSSASGRGAFF
TRBV27	NA	TRBJ1-1	NA	TGTGCCAGCAGTTTTTGGGGGGCGGGTAAAAACACTGAAGCTTTCTTT	CASSFWGAGKNTEAFF
TRBV27	NA	TRBJ1-1	TRBD1	TGTGCCAGCAGCCGGGACAGGGTAACCGTGGAGAACACTGAAGCTTTCTTT	CASSRDRVTVENTEAFF
TRBV7-9	NA	TRBJ1-4	NA	TGTGCCAGCAGCTTCGGACCGAATGAAAAACTGTTTTTT	CASSFGPNEKLFF
TRBV7-2	once	TRBJ1-5	NA	TGTGCCAGCAGCTCGGACAGAAACCAGCCCCAGCATTTT	CASSSDRNQPQHF
TRBV18	NA	TRBJ1-4	NA	TGTGCCAGCTCACCGGAGTATCGGTCTAATGAAAAACTGTTTTTT	CASSPEYRSNEKLFF
TRBV5-1	NA	TRBJ1-3	NA	TGCGCCAGCAGTCTAAGGACCGGGGCTGGAAACACCATATATTTT	CASSLRTGAGNTIYF
TRBV3-1/TRBV3-2	NA	TRBJ2-1	TRBD2	TGTGCCAGCAGCCAAGATTGGACTAGCGGGATCTACAATGAGCAGTTCTTC	CASSQDWTSGIYNEQFF
TRBV6-5	NA	TRBJ1-3	NA	TGTGCCAGCAGTTCCGCGCCCGAGGCTGGAAACACCATATATTTT	CASSSAPEAGNTIYF
TRBV19	NA	TRBJ2-7	TRBD2	TGTGCCAGTAGTCCTGGACTAGCGGGATTTTACGAGCAGTACTTC	CASSPGLAGFYEQYF
TRBV5-1	NA	TRBJ2-3	TRBD2	TGCGCCAGCAGCTTGGCCTTACTAGCGGGAGGAGGGACGCAGTATTTT	CASSLALLAGGGTQYF
TRBV19	once	TRBJ2-6	NA	TGTGCCAGTAGTATAGAGGGAGGATCTGGGGCCAACGTCCTGACTTTC	CASSIEGGSGANVLTF
TRBV4-1	NA	TRBJ2-5	TRBD2	TGCGCCAGCAGCCAACTAGCGGGGATCCAAGAGACCCAGTACTTC	CASSQLAGIQETQYF
TRBV5-1	NA	TRBJ1-5	NA	TGCGCCAGCAGCTTGGGACAGAGCAATCAGCCCCAGCATTTT	CASSLGQSNQPQHF
TRBV6-2/TRBV6-3	NA	TRBJ2-3	NA	TGTGCCAGCAGCGCCCAGCTGGGGGGCACAGATACGCAGTATTTT	CASSAQLGGTDTQYF
TRBV29-1	NA	TRBJ1-1	NA	TGCAGCGTTGATCCACGGGGAACTGAAGCTTTCTTT	CSVDPRGTEAFF
TRBV5-1	NA	TRBJ2-1	NA	TGCGCCAGCAGCTTGTTAGAATACAATGAGCAGTTCTTC	CASSLLEYNEQFF
TRBV29-1	NA	TRBJ2-7	TRBD1	TGCAGCGTCAAGTCCAGGACAGGGGGATCCTACGAGCAGTACTTC	CSVKSRTGGSYEQYF
TRBV6-5	NA	TRBJ2-7	NA	TGTGCCAGCAGTTCGAAACGGGCCACCGCGGAGCAGTACTTC	CASSSKRATAEQYF
TRBV10-3	NA	TRBJ1-1	NA	TGTGCCATCAGTGGCGGGGGCACTGAAGCTTTCTTT	CAISGGGTEAFF
TRBV5-4	NA	TRBJ2-5	TRBD1	TGTGCCAGCAGCGAAGGGGGCGCGGAGACCCAGTACTTC	CASSEGGAETQYF
TRBV4-3	NA	TRBJ2-7	NA	TGCGCCAGCAGCCAAGTGGGGTCCTACGAGCAGTACTTC	CASSQVGSYEQYF
TRBV10-2	NA	TRBJ1-6	NA	TGCGCCAGCAGTGAGTCGCAACCGGGGAGATCACCCCTCCACTTT	CASSESQPGRSPLHF
TRBV30	NA	TRBJ1-1	NA	TGTGCCTGGAGTGTACGCGGGTTAAACACTGAAGCTTTCTTT	CAWSVRGLNTEAFF
TRBV6-4	few	TRBJ2-1	TRBD2	TGTGCCAGCAGTCCCGGGACTAGCGGTTACAATGAGCAGTTCTTC	CASSPGTSGYNEQFF
TRBV7-2	NA	TRBJ2-3	NA	TGTGCCAGCAGCTTAGGGAGGGGGGGGTACTCCCGAGATACGCAGTATTTT	CASSLGRGGYSRDTQYF
TRBV28	NA	TRBJ2-1	NA	TGTGCCAGCAGTCCAAGAAATGAGCAGTTCTTC	CASSPRNEQFF
TRBV5-1	NA	TRBJ2-1	NA	TGCGCCAGCAGCTTGGACAGCTACAATGAGCAGTTCTTC	CASSLDSYNEQFF
TRBV27	NA	TRBJ1-1	NA	TGTGCCAGCAGTTTAGGGGGGGTTTGGACTGAAGCTTTCTTT	CASSLGGVWTEAFF
TRBV11-1	NA	TRBJ2-1	NA	TGTGCCAGCAGCACGCCAACGGGTGAGCAGTTCTTC	CASSTPTGEQFF